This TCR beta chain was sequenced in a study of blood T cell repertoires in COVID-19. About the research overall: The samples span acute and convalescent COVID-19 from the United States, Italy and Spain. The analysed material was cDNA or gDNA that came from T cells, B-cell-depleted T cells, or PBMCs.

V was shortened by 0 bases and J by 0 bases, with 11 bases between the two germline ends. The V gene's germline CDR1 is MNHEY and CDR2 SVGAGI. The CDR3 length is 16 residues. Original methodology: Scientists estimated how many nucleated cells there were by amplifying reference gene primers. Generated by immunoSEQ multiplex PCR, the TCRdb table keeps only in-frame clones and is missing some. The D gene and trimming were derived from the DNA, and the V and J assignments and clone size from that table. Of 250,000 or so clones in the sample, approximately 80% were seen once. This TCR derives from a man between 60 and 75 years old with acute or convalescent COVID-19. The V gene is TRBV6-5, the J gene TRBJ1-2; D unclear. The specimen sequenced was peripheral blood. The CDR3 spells CASSYSRVAANYGYTF. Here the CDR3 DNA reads TGTGCCAGCAGTTACTCGCGGGTAGCAGCTAACTATGGCTACACCTTC.